This T cell receptor beta chain was obtained from a study of neurological immune-mediated disorders (dated by TCRdb to between 2017 and 2020). About the full investigation: Peripheral blood TCR-beta repertoires from HTLV-I-associated myelopathy (HAM/TSP) patients, multiple sclerosis patients and healthy controls were compared by UMI-based sequencing. The approximately 110 TCR-beta libraries included longitudinal samples, technical triplicates and paired sorted CD4+ and CD8+ T-cell subsets alongside PBMC samples. Each longitudinal HAM/TSP and healthy donor was sampled at 3 time-points spaced at about 3-45 month intervals. The cohort was made up of approximately 71 subjects, consisting of some 14 HAM/TSP patients, some 34 multiple sclerosis patients and 20 healthy controls.

The time point label, as the study defines it: longitudinal time-point 1 (baseline). Blood bank volunteers in Maryland, USA served as the healthy controls. Libraries from unsorted PBMCs were made from 2 million PBMCs kept in RNAlater at -80 degrees C until RNA extraction. Peripheral blood was subjected to Ficoll-Hypaque density gradient centrifugation to isolate PBMCs, which were then cryopreserved in liquid nitrogen. This clonotype was seen repeatedly, ten times or more. This receptor's antigen is unknown. Nothing much larger sits one base from this clone, and base qualities are not available. To synthesize cDNA, template-switch 5'RACE was performed with a primer carrying a 10-nucleotide random unique molecular identifier so that each TCR transcript was tagged. Every sequencing run yielded over 170 million TCR-beta sequences covering 15-18 subjects. The RNeasy kit was used to extract total RNA. The KAPA Real-time Library Amplification kit was used to amplify TCR-beta VDJ regions with primers targeting the TCR constant region and the 5'RACE anchor. Sample indexes and Illumina adaptors were added in a first PCR, after which library yield was increased in a second PCR. After Ampure bead purification, the roughly 650 bp TCR product was size-selected on a 2% E-gel SizeSelection system. Before pooling, library quality was assessed on a Bioanalyzer, concentration was determined with Qubit, and library quantification was performed with the Kapa Library Quantification kit. Paired-end 2 x 150 bp sequencing of the libraries was performed on an Illumina HiSeq 2500. To increase sequence diversity, roughly 25-31% phiX was spiked into each library pool. On the study's bioinformatics: The UMI-based MiGEC pipeline processed quality-filtered reads and removed over 75% of raw TCR sequences during error correction. IMGT germline references were used for aligning VDJ genes, and each clonotype was defined as a unique CDR3 amino acid sequence together with its V-J genes. Clonal expansion, Shannon diversity and CDR3 relatedness (CalcPairwiseDistances, ClusterSamples) were evaluated with VDJtools, and phylogenetic trees were built with CLCbio workbench. Expanded clones were defined as having at least 8 unique UMIs, based on coefficient-of-variation modelling across technical triplicates. TCRdb reworked the public reads: Q25 trimming with fastp, MiXCR clone assembly, productive beta chains retained. Identical CDR3 protein sequences are pooled into one entry, listed with their most common genes and DNA. The V and J calls shown here were made by TCRdb, not taken from the authors' results. The sample table records about 71,000 distinct CDR3 sequences; more than 8.5% of these occur just once. Roughly 10% of the sample is held by the ten biggest clonotypes.

CDR1 and CDR2 are read off the germline V gene as SQVTM and ANQGSEA. The CDR3 sequence holds 15 residues, the cysteine and phenylalanine included. The CDR3 DNA has 45 bases and is translated from base 1. V was cut back by 7 bases and J by 4 bases, leaving a gap of 19 bases between them. On the study overall, not on this receptor specifically: Expanded clones from different subjects shared no identical CDR3 amino acid sequences, which suggests that TCR-beta repertoires were private in all groups. TCR clonal expansion was highest in HAM/TSP patients and lowest in MS patients, with MS patients falling below even healthy controls.

The clonotype comes from a man aged 25 to 40 in good health. The receptor chain draws on TRBV29-1 and TRBJ2-2; the D gene is perhaps TRBD2, from 6 matching bases. The sample comprised PBMCs. The CDR3: CSAAPRELGTGELFF. The sequenced DNA is TGCAGCGCCGCCCCCCGGGAGTTGGGCACCGGGGAGCTGTTTTTT.